This is a list of T cell receptor beta chains from one sample in a study of blood T cells in healthy people across ages. TCRdb itself ran the 5' RACE reads through MiXCR, one entry per CDR3 protein. The sample has approximately 780,000 distinct CDR3 sequences, about a quarter seen once. This sample also appeared in a second study, on T cells of mothers and their children.

Sequencing was done on a sample of blood. The receptors come from a boy younger than 18 in good health. Both conserved end residues are part of each CDR3. A D gene is named only where the DNA matches it firmly. The listing skips clone size in some rows; elsewhere it reads once, few, many or a size class.

>.|TRBV11-2|TRBJ2-3|many
CASSLGGRTQYF
TGTGCCAGCAGCTTAGGGGGGAGAACGCAGTATTTT
>.|TRBV7-2|TRBJ2-5|.
CASSLNGGGMGETQYF
TGTGCCAGCAGCTTAAACGGCGGAGGGATGGGGGAGACCCAGTACTTC
>.|TRBV28|TRBJ2-2|few
CASSSRALIPNTGELFF
TGTGCCAGCAGTTCCCGGGCCTTAATCCCCAACACCGGGGAGCTGTTTTTT
>.|TRBV6-5|TRBJ2-3|.
CASRGSRGADTQYF
TGTGCCAGCAGGGGGTCGCGGGGTGCAGATACGCAGTATTTT
>TRBD1|TRBV12-5|TRBJ1-1|.
CASGLYLTGTGIAFF
TGTGCTAGTGGTTTGTACTTGACAGGGACCGGGATAGCTTTCTTT
>.|TRBV2|TRBJ2-7|.
CASHQNAGPPDEQYF
TGTGCCAGCCACCAAAATGCAGGGCCTCCCGACGAGCAGTACTTC
>TRBD2|TRBV20-1|TRBJ2-7|.
CSALGLAGGRTYEQYF
TGCAGTGCTCTCGGACTAGCGGGGGGTCGCACCTACGAGCAGTACTTC
>TRBD2|TRBV20-1|TRBJ2-7|.
CSARVAGGLYEQYF
TGCAGTGCTAGAGTAGCGGGGGGGTTATACGAGCAGTACTTC
>TRBD1|TRBV6-5|TRBJ2-1|few
CASSYSTGDEQFF
TGTGCCAGCAGTTACTCGACAGGGGATGAGCAGTTCTTC
>.|TRBV9|TRBJ2-7|few
CASSVGGGTDGYEQYF
TGTGCCAGCAGCGTAGGAGGGGGGACTGACGGTTACGAGCAGTACTTC
>.|TRBV12-3/TRBV12-4|TRBJ1-2|.
CASSFGLRGYTF
TGTGCCAGCAGTTTCGGTCTGAGGGGCTACACCTTC
>.|TRBV6-1|TRBJ2-5|.
CASSELLAGAPREETQYF
TGCGCCAGCAGTGAACTCCTGGCTGGGGCCCCCCGAGAGGAGACCCAGTACTTC
>.|TRBV4-1|TRBJ1-2|.
CASSQREKRNGYGYTF
TGCGCCAGCAGCCAAAGGGAAAAAAGGAACGGCTATGGCTACACCTTC
>TRBD2|TRBV12-3/TRBV12-4|TRBJ2-7|few
CASSLPASGGSYEQYF
TGTGCCAGCAGTTTGCCGGCTAGCGGGGGGTCCTACGAGCAGTACTTC
>.|TRBV12-3/TRBV12-4|TRBJ2-5|many
CASSFGGQGRETQYF
TGTGCCAGCAGTTTTGGGGGCCAGGGCAGAGAGACCCAGTACTTC
>.|TRBV3-1|TRBJ2-2|few
CASSIISVGGELFF
TGTGCCAGCAGCATTATCTCGGTGGGGGGGGAGCTGTTTTTT
>TRBD2|TRBV5-5|TRBJ2-2|.
CASSSRGVGELFF
TGTGCCAGCAGCTCGCGGGGGGTCGGGGAGCTGTTTTTT
>.|TRBV12-3/TRBV12-4|TRBJ2-7|few
CASSLEAHSYEQYF
TGTGCCAGCAGTTTAGAAGCACACTCCTACGAGCAGTACTTC
>TRBD1|TRBV2|TRBJ1-6|few
CASSLTGTGSPLHF
TGTGCCAGCAGCCTGACAGGGACGGGGTCACCCCTCCACTTT
>.|TRBV20-1|TRBJ2-7|few
CSATGARESPDSYEQYF
TGCAGTGCTACCGGAGCCAGGGAGTCCCCAGACTCCTACGAGCAGTACTTC
>TRBD1|TRBV6-5|TRBJ1-3|few
CASRSTGVGNTIYF
TGTGCCAGCAGGTCCACAGGGGTCGGAAACACCATATATTTT